The clone carrying this T cell receptor (beta chain) was counted once. Its antigen is unknown. Germline lookup yields CDR1 SGHAT and CDR2 FQNNGV. The CDR3 loop spans 14 amino acids. The V end was cut by 3 bases, the J end by 0 bases, with 7 bases between. This sample is part of a study of cytomegalovirus exposure and HLA in healthy donors. Notes on the study in general: Most observed TCR sequences were rare, whereas some public TCRs were detected in many donors.

Only in-frame clones appear in the TCRdb table, and some are missing; sequencing was by immunoSEQ multiplex PCR. The top ten clones hold 3% to 3.5% of a sample with over 200,000 clones, around 90% of them seen once. Source material: PBMCs. The rearrangement links TRBV11-2 to TRBJ2-3, with unresolved D. This sequence was found in a young woman in good health and CMV-seronegative. The CDR3 is CASSFDRSTDTQYF. Here the CDR3 DNA reads TGTGCCAGCAGCTTCGACCGGAGCACAGATACGCAGTATTTT.